The 28 T cell receptor beta chains below were found in one sample sequenced in a study of blood T cell repertoires in COVID-19. TCRdb's copy holds only in-frame clones and misses some; the assay was immunoSEQ multiplex PCR. Of under 300,000 clones in the sample, about 82% were seen once. Input material: peripheral blood. The receptor source for this set is an elderly man with acute or convalescent COVID-19.

This clone was detected only a few times. The V gene is TRBV5-1, the J gene TRBJ2-1; D may be TRBD1 (5 bases). V was pared by 5 bases and J by 8 bases, with 14 bases between. Germline-derived CDR1 and CDR2 are SGHRS and YFSETQ. The CDR3 spans 13 residues. DNA of the CDR3: TGCGCCAGCAGAGTAGGGCAGGGTGATGAGCAGTTCTTC. Translated, it gives CASRVGQGDEQFF.

The genes are TRBV3-1 (or the pseudogene TRBV3-2) and TRBJ2-5, with D possibly being TRBD2 (5 bases). CDR3 size: 15 residues. V was clipped by 5 bases and J by 2 bases, with 15 bases between them. Germline loops: CDR1 LGHDT, CDR2 YNNKEL (reference sequence). CDR3 DNA sequence: TGTGCCAGCAGCAACGGGATAGGCGGGCAAGAGACCCAGTACTTC. Residues: CASSNGIGGQETQYF.

The CDR3, as DNA: TGTGCCAGCACCGAAGGGCGGGGGACCGTCCAAGAGACCCAGTACTTC. Translated: CASTEGRGTVQETQYF. V usage is TRBV2 and J usage is TRBJ2-5; TRBD2 matches 7 bases. The CDR3 runs to 16 residues. The germline CDR1 and CDR2 sequences are SNHLY and FYNNEI. The ends lost 7 bases at V and 1 base at J; junction bases unmatched: 12.

The CDR3 DNA sequence: TGTGCCAGCAGCCAAGGATTAGCGTCCTACGAGCAGTACTTC. Translated: CASSQGLASYEQYF. The chain couples TRBV14 to TRBJ2-7, with D tentatively TRBD2 (5 bases). The CDR3 length is 14 residues. V was pared by 1 base and J by 1 base, with 8 bases between. Germline V gene sequence: CDR1 SGHDN, CDR2 FVKESK.

This clone was seen a handful of times. The V gene is TRBV6-6, the J gene TRBJ1-3; D gene uncertain. The CDR3 is made up of 14 amino acids. Per the germline V gene, CDR1 is MNHNY and CDR2 is SVGAGI (reference sequence). V lost 5 bases, J lost 0 bases, and 8 bases lay in between. The CDR3 protein is CASSLSYSGNTIYF. CDR3 sequence (DNA): TGTGCCAGCAGTCTCTCCTACTCTGGAAACACCATATATTTT.

The chain employs TRBV7-2 and TRBJ2-7; TRBD2 agrees at 16 bases. CDR3 length equals 17 residues. Losses at the gene ends were 6 bases for V and 7 bases for J; bases not matched to a gene: 12. CDR1 and CDR2 (germline): SGHTA, FQGNSA. The CDR3 sequence: CASSLPGLAGGLREQYF. Here the CDR3 DNA reads TGTGCCAGCAGTCTACCGGGACTAGCGGGGGGGCTAAGGGAGCAGTACTTC.

V gene TRBV2 combines with J gene TRBJ2-5, with 9 positions matching TRBD1. The CDR3 has 13 residues. The V gene end was trimmed by 6 bases and the J gene end by 4 bases; junction bases not matched to a gene: 3. The germline gives CDR1 SNHLY, CDR2 FYNNEI. CDR3 in DNA: TGTGCCAGCAGACAGGGGGCAAGAGAGACCCAGTACTTC. As protein: CASRQGARETQYF. The complete variable domain, with remaining parts taken from reference TRBV2 and TRBJ2-5, reads EPEVTQTPSHQVTQMGQEVILRCVPISNHLYFYWYRQILGQKVEFLVSFYNNEISEKSEIFDDQFSVERPDGSNFTLKIRSTKLEDSAMYFCASRQGARETQYFGPGTRLLVL.

The CDR3 reads CASSQDRGLGSSYEQYF. DNA of the CDR3: TGTGCCAGCAGCCAAGATCGGGGACTAGGGAGCTCCTACGAGCAGTACTTC. The rearrangement uses TRBV4-2 and TRBJ2-7; 8 positions agree with TRBD2. There are 17 residues in the CDR3. V was pared by 0 bases and J by 0 bases, with 7 bases of the junction left unmatched. The germline V gene has CDR1 LGHNA and CDR2 YNFKEQ.

The V and J genes are TRBV5-8 and TRBJ1-5; TRBD1 might be the D (6 bases). Trimming left V 7 bases short and J 3 bases short, with 14 bases between. The CDR3 contains 14 residues. Per the germline V gene, CDR1 is SGHTS and CDR2 is YDEGEE. The chain's CDR3 is CASSKDSDNQPQHF. The CDR3 bases are TGTGCCAGCTCTAAGGACAGCGACAATCAGCCCCAGCATTTT.

The V call is TRBV9, the J call TRBJ2-3; D might be TRBD1 (5 bases). Germline assignment: CDR1 SGDLS and CDR2 YYNGEE. The CDR3 loop spans 14 amino acids. V lost 0 bases and J lost 6, with 11 bases in between. The CDR3 DNA reads TGTGCCAGCAGCGTAGCAGGGCTGGGGGATACGCAGTATTTT. Protein product: CASSVAGLGDTQYF.

The chain recombines TRBV2 with TRBJ2-1; D not certain. CDR1 and CDR2 (germline): SNHLY, FYNNEI. Trimming left V 6 bases short and J 2 bases short, with 14 bases between. The CDR3 spans 15 residues. This CDR3 reads CASSPSNPAYNEQFF. As DNA, the CDR3 is TGTGCCAGCAGCCCGAGTAACCCGGCCTACAATGAGCAGTTCTTC.

The chain combines TRBV5-1 with TRBJ2-1; D may be TRBD1 (6 bases). The V end was cut by 4 bases, the J end by 15 bases, with 23 bases between. The CDR3 loop spans 14 amino acids. CDR1 is SGHRS and CDR2 is YFSETQ in the germline V gene. Written as DNA, the CDR3 is TGCGCCAGCAGCACCGGGACCAGTGAGCAGGGGTGGTTCTTC. This codes for CASSTGTSEQGWFF.

The chain links TRBV3-1 (or the pseudogene TRBV3-2) to TRBJ1-5; perhaps TRBD1 as D (6 bases). This CDR3 comprises 17 residues. Trimming took 0 bases from V and 3 from J, leaving 15 bases between them. CDR1 is LGHDT and CDR2 is YNNKEL in the germline V gene (reference sequence). The CDR3 bases are TGTGCCAGCAGCCAAGAAGGGGTTGGGGGCTCCAATCAGCCCCAGCATTTT. Amino acids: CASSQEGVGGSNQPQHF.

V usage is TRBV7-2 and J usage is TRBJ1-3; D remains ambiguous. Trimming took off 5 bases at V and 0 bases at J, with 11 bases between the two ends. From germline, CDR1 is SGHTA and CDR2 FQGNSA. This CDR3 is built from 15 residues. The CDR3 DNA follows: TGTGCCAGCAGCCCCACCGGGAGCTCTGGAAACACCATATATTTT. This encodes CASSPTGSSGNTIYF.

This clone has only a few counts. This chain connects TRBV6-1 to TRBJ1-5; maybe TRBD1 (6 bases). The germline V gene encodes CDR1 MNHNS and CDR2 SASEGT. V shed 2 bases and J shed 2 bases, with 25 bases lying between them. The CDR3 covers 20 residues. This CDR3 reads CASSESLDRVLRVGNQPQHF. DNA of the CDR3: TGTGCCAGCAGTGAATCCTTGGACAGAGTACTAAGGGTAGGCAATCAGCCCCAGCATTTT.

The genes are TRBV10-3 and TRBJ1-1; the D is unclear. Germline CDR1 reads ENHRY; CDR2 reads SYGVKD. This CDR3 is 16 amino acids long. V was pared by 3 bases and J by 4 bases, with 18 bases between. The CDR3 here is CAISDPLGRSFTEAFF. The CDR3 nucleotides are TGTGCCATCAGTGACCCCCTCGGGAGGTCGTTCACTGAAGCTTTCTTT.

This clone was counted a single time. The chain combines TRBV4-3 with TRBJ2-5; D not certain. V was shortened by 2 bases and J by 5 bases, with 9 bases between the two germline ends. Germline CDR1 reads LGHNA; CDR2 reads YSLEER. CDR3 length equals 13 residues. CDR3 in amino acids: CASSQSGYETQYF. For the CDR3, the DNA is TGCGCCAGCAGCCAATCCGGGTACGAGACCCAGTACTTC.

This rearrangement joins TRBV18 to TRBJ2-2; TRBD1 matches at 8 bases. There are 15 residues in the CDR3. Germline CDR1 is KGHSH and CDR2 is LQKENI. V gave up 6 bases and J gave up 7 bases; unmatched junction bases: 10. CDR3 protein: CASSLRTGNGGELFF. CDR3 nucleotides: TGTGCCAGCTCCCTACGGACAGGGAATGGCGGGGAGCTGTTTTTT.

V gene TRBV3-1 (or the pseudogene TRBV3-2) combines with J gene TRBJ2-7, with D possibly matching TRBD1 (6 bases). With 0 bases removed from V and 2 bases from J, the gap between germline ends came to 14 bases. CDR1 and CDR2 (germline): LGHDT, YNNKEL (reference sequence). CDR3 size: 16 residues. DNA of the CDR3: TGTGCCAGCAGCCAAGACTCCGTATGGGGGCCCTACGAGCAGTACTTC. Its translation is CASSQDSVWGPYEQYF.

The rearrangement links TRBV7-2 to TRBJ1-6, with D possibly TRBD1 on 5 matching bases. Germline values: CDR1 SGHTA, CDR2 FQGNSA. V dropped 4 bases and J dropped 6 bases, with 10 bases sitting between them. The CDR3 length is 14 residues. CDR3 sequence reads: CASSSQGFNSPLHF. As DNA, the CDR3 is TGTGCCAGCAGCTCGCAGGGCTTTAATTCACCCCTCCACTTT.

This clone is a singleton in its sample. This sequence joins TRBV4-1 and TRBJ2-1; D is ambiguous. The germline V gene has CDR1 MGHRA and CDR2 YSYEKL. CDR3 length equals 14 residues. V was pared by 1 base and J by 4 bases, with 8 bases between. CDR3 sequence: CASSQGNSYNEQFF. In DNA, the CDR3 is TGCGCCAGCAGCCAAGGGAACAGTTACAATGAGCAGTTCTTC.

The rearrangement links TRBV29-1 to TRBJ1-2; tentatively, D is TRBD1 (5 bases). The V gene lost 7 bases and the J gene lost 4 bases, with 19 bases spanning the gap. Germline assignment: CDR1 SQVTM and CDR2 ANQGSEA. CDR3 size: 14 residues. The CDR3 sequence is CSAEELQGPYGYTF. CDR3 bases: TGCAGCGCCGAGGAGCTGCAGGGCCCCTATGGCTACACCTTC.

The chain couples TRBV12-3 or TRBV12-4 to TRBJ1-1; D call uncertain. The CDR3 consists of 12 residues. Trimming stripped 4 bases from V and 10 bases from J, with 13 bases between. CDR3: CASSSDARGAFF. CDR3 nucleotides: TGTGCCAGCAGTTCGGATGCGAGAGGAGCTTTCTTT.

CDR3 sequence reads: CASSLAGGAMNTEAFF. The CDR3 DNA follows: TGTGCCAGCAGCTTGGCGGGGGGCGCAATGAACACTGAAGCTTTCTTT. The J gene is TRBJ1-1, the V gene TRBV5-4; maybe TRBD1 (6 bases). Germline loops: CDR1 SGHNT, CDR2 YYREEE (reference sequence). There are 16 residues in the CDR3. The V end was cut by 0 bases, the J end by 0 bases, with 12 bases between. The full variable domain, completed using reference TRBV5-4 and TRBJ1-1, is ETGVTQSPTHLIKTRGQQVTLRCSSQSGHNTVSWYQQALGQGPQFIFQYYREEENGRGNFPPRFSGLQFPNYSSELNVNALELDDSALYLCASSLAGGAMNTEAFFGQGTRLTVV.

The J gene is TRBJ1-4, the V gene TRBV6-2 or TRBV6-3, with TRBD1 as a possible D gene (6 bases). Between the trimmed V and J ends, which lost 0 bases and 8 bases, there was a span of 13 bases. CDR1 MNHEY and CDR2 SVGEGT come from the germline V gene. CDR3 length: 15 residues. The CDR3 DNA sequence: TGTGCCAGCAGTTACTCGACACAGGGTAACGAAAAACTGTTTTTT. It is translated as CASSYSTQGNEKLFF.

This sequence joins TRBV5-1 and TRBJ1-1; D remains unclear. CDR1 is SGHRS, CDR2 YFSETQ, per germline. The V end was cut by 2 bases, the J end by 1 base, with 6 bases between. This CDR3 is 13 amino acids long. CDR3 bases: TGCGCCAGCAGCTTTAACAGGAACACTGAAGCTTTCTTT. This encodes CASSFNRNTEAFF.

V usage is TRBV2 and J usage is TRBJ2-1; 8 nucleotides align to TRBD2. J was trimmed by 2 bases and V by 3 bases; bases with no gene match: 3. The CDR3 totals 15 residues. In germline, CDR1 is SNHLY, CDR2 FYNNEI. For the CDR3, the DNA is TGTGCCAGCAGTGAGAGCGGGGGAGCCTACAATGAGCAGTTCTTC. Protein sequence: CASSESGGAYNEQFF. The variable domain in full, with the rest retrieved from reference TRBV2 and TRBJ2-1, is EPEVTQTPSHQVTQMGQEVILRCVPISNHLYFYWYRQILGQKVEFLVSFYNNEISEKSEIFDDQFSVERPDGSNFTLKIRSTKLEDSAMYFCASSESGGAYNEQFFGPGTRLTVL.

The gene calls are TRBV21-1 and TRBJ1-1; the D segment call TRBD1 is taken from the table without a DNA check. TRBV21-1 counts as a pseudogene. CDR3 length: 15 amino acids. CDR3 region: CASSKALTGNTEAFF. The DNA of the CDR3 is TGTGCCAGCAGCAAAGCCTTGACAGGGAACACTGAAGCTTTCTTT.